Presented here are 16 T cell receptor beta chains from one specimen sequenced in a study of blood T cell repertoires in COVID-19. TCRdb keeps only in-frame clones here, not all; method: immunoSEQ multiplex PCR. This sample carries around 360,000 clones, about 90% of them seen once, and the ten largest clones take 10%. Sample: peripheral blood. The receptors derive from a woman aged 25 to 39 with COVID-19, enrolled during active disease.

The V gene is TRBV28, the J gene TRBJ2-7, with D possibly matching TRBD2 (6 bases). The V and J ends lost 8 bases and 4 bases respectively, with 18 bases between them. This CDR3 is built from 14 residues. In germline, CDR1 is MDHEN, CDR2 SYDVKM. The CDR3 is CASGRGGTRYEQYF. The DNA of the CDR3 is TGTGCCAGCGGCCGAGGAGGGACTCGTTACGAGCAGTACTTC. The entire variable domain, with the rest obtained from reference TRBV28 and TRBJ2-7, is as follows: DVKVTQSSRYLVKRTGEKVFLECVQDMDHENMFWYRQDPGLGLRLIYFSYDVKMKEKGDIPEGYSVSREKKERFSLILESASTNQTSMYLCASGRGGTRYEQYFGPGTRLTVT.

The chain uses TRBV6-5 and TRBJ1-2, with TRBD1 matching over 8 bases. CDR1 is MNHEY, CDR2 SVGAGI, per germline. V was pared by 6 bases and J by 5 bases, with 5 bases of the junction left unmatched. The CDR3 consists of 13 residues. CDR3 DNA: TGTGCCAGCAGACCGGGACAGGTATATGGCTACACCTTC. Translation gives CASRPGQVYGYTF.

The chain uses TRBV4-3 and TRBJ1-4; D remains ambiguous. Trimming removed 4 bases at V and 9 bases at J, with 9 bases between. From germline, CDR1 is LGHNA and CDR2 YSLEER. This CDR3 contains 12 residues. The CDR3 coding sequence is TGCGCCAGCAGCCGCACAGACAAAAAACTGTTTTTT. The encoded protein is CASSRTDKKLFF.

The J gene is TRBJ2-1, the V gene TRBV7-9; D is unresolved. Germline V gene data show CDR1 as SEHNR and CDR2 as FQNEAQ (reference sequence). The CDR3 runs to 16 residues. V was clipped by 5 bases and J by 0 bases, with 14 bases between them. CDR3 coding DNA: TGTGCCAGCAGCCCGTTGGGCGCCTTCTCCTACAATGAGCAGTTCTTC. This translates into CASSPLGAFSYNEQFF.

The rearrangement links TRBV10-3 to TRBJ2-7; 9 positions agree with TRBD1. CDR3 size: 13 residues. Germline V CDR1 and CDR2: ENHRY, SYGVKD. V trimming: 7 bases; J trimming: 6 bases; junction bases outside the gene matches: 7. For the CDR3, the DNA is TGTGCCATCAACAGGGGGCGCGATCTCGAGCAGTACTTC. Protein product: CAINRGRDLEQYF.

This chain links TRBV5-1 with TRBJ2-1; 8 bases align to TRBD1. The ends lost 5 bases at V and 8 bases at J; junction bases unmatched: 3. Germline V gene sequence: CDR1 SGHRS, CDR2 YFSETQ. The CDR3 contains 12 residues. The CDR3 here is CASRDRVDEQFF. The DNA for the CDR3 is TGCGCCAGCAGGGACAGGGTCGATGAGCAGTTCTTC.

This sequence joins TRBV9 and TRBJ1-3; D is unclear. CDR3 length: 13 amino acids. V was pared by 0 bases and J by 8 bases, with 9 bases between. From germline, CDR1 is SGDLS and CDR2 YYNGEE. The CDR3 bases are TGTGCCAGCAGCGTAGATGTGTTCGACACCATATATTTT. Residues: CASSVDVFDTIYF.

The chain combines TRBV3-1 (or the pseudogene TRBV3-2) with TRBJ2-1; 14 bases fit TRBD2. The CDR3 sequence is 16 residues long. V lost 5 bases to trimming and J lost 8 bases; unmatched junction nucleotides: 8. The V gene's germline CDR1 is LGHDT and CDR2 YNNKEL (reference sequence). This CDR3 is CASSAAGTSGSHEQFF. As DNA, the CDR3 is TGTGCCAGCAGCGCAGCCGGGACTAGCGGGAGCCATGAGCAGTTCTTC.

This clone was seen more than once but under ten times. This rearrangement joins TRBV19 to TRBJ2-7; possibly TRBD1 for D (6 bases). Germline assignment: CDR1 LNHDA and CDR2 SQIVND (reference sequence). The CDR3 consists of 14 residues. V shed 5 bases and J shed 3 bases, with 14 bases lying between them. DNA of the CDR3: TGTGCCAGTAGTCCCCGGGGACATTACTACGAGCAGTACTTC. This encodes CASSPRGHYYEQYF. Supplemented by reference TRBV19 and TRBJ2-7, the full variable domain reads DGGITQSPKYLFRKEGQNVTLSCEQNLNHDAMYWYRQDPGQGLRLIYYSQIVNDFQKGDIAEGYSVSREKKESFPLTVTSAQKNPTAFYLCASSPRGHYYEQYFGPGTRLTVT.

V and J are TRBV7-9 and TRBJ1-3, with D perhaps matching TRBD1 (5 bases). The V end lost 3 bases, the J end lost 3 bases, and 6 bases lay between the germline ends. This CDR3 contains 13 residues. CDR1 and CDR2 (germline): SEHNR, FQNEAQ (reference sequence). CDR3 bases: TGTGCCAGCAGCTTGACAGTTGGAAACACCATATATTTT. Protein: CASSLTVGNTIYF.

This clone is a singleton in its sample. The gene calls are TRBV7-3 and TRBJ2-3; 8 bases are a match to TRBD2. The CDR3 totals 18 residues. Germline V gives CDR1 SGHTA, CDR2 FQGTGA. After removal of 0 bases from V and 0 bases from J, the junction contained 8 bases not matched to a gene. DNA of the CDR3: TGTGCCAGCAGCTTAACGGGGCGGCTAGCGGGCAGCACAGATACGCAGTATTTT. Its translation is CASSLTGRLAGSTDTQYF.

This chain joins TRBV7-2 and TRBJ2-2, with 14 nucleotides matching TRBD2. CDR3 size: 17 residues. The germline gives CDR1 SGHTA, CDR2 FQGNSA. Trimming took 6 bases from V and 1 from J; bases not matched to a gene: 4. CDR3 bases: TGTGCCAGCAGGGTGACTAGCGGGAGGGTGAACACCGGGGAGCTGTTTTTT. It specifies CASRVTSGRVNTGELFF. The variable domain in full, completed from reference TRBV7-2 and TRBJ2-2, reads GAGVSQSPSNKVTEKGKDVELRCDPISGHTALYWYRQSLGQGLEFLIYFQGNSAPDKSGLPSDRFSAERTGGSVSTLTIQRTQQEDSAVYLCASRVTSGRVNTGELFFGEGSRLTVL.

This clone was recorded once. J is TRBJ2-2 and V is TRBV12-5; D possibly corresponds to TRBD1 (6 bases). The germline V and J ends were trimmed by 5 bases and 6 bases, with 13 bases remaining between them. The CDR3 is 14 amino acids. The germline gives CDR1 LGHNT, CDR2 FRNRAP. In nucleotides, the CDR3 is TGTGCTAGTGGTCAAACAGGGTTTGCCGGGGAGCTGTTTTTT. Its protein is CASGQTGFAGELFF. Full variable domain (remainder filled in from reference TRBV12-5 and TRBJ2-2): DARVTQTPRHKVTEMGQEVTMRCQPILGHNTVFWYRQTMMQGLELLAYFRNRAPLDDSGMPKDRFSAEMPDATLATLKIQPSEPRDSAVYFCASGQTGFAGELFFGEGSRLTVL.

The rearrangement joins TRBV11-2 to TRBJ2-1; TRBD2 aligns across 8 bases. The CDR3 has 14 amino acids. Germline assignment: CDR1 SGHAT and CDR2 FQNNGV. V lost 1 base, J lost 10 bases, and 6 bases stayed unmatched. The CDR3 here is CASSLVSGGAEQFF. The CDR3 DNA reads TGTGCCAGCAGCTTAGTATCGGGGGGGGCGGAGCAGTTCTTC.

The V gene is TRBV18, the J gene TRBJ1-4; 11 bases match TRBD1. CDR1 and CDR2 from the germline V gene are KGHSH and LQKENI. The V segment lost 1 base and the J segment 7 bases; nucleotides outside the gene matches: 5. The CDR3 loop spans 16 amino acids. DNA for the CDR3: TGTGCCAGCTCACCACGGACAGGGGGCATTGGTGAAAAACTGTTTTTT. As protein: CASSPRTGGIGEKLFF.

The rearrangement uses TRBV7-8 and TRBJ1-4, with D hard to call. Germline-derived CDR1 and CDR2 are SGHVS and FQNEAQ. This CDR3 comprises 13 residues. The V end lost 5 bases, the J end lost 5 bases, and 9 bases lay between the germline ends. CDR3 bases: TGTGCCAGCAGCCCGCCGGGAAATGAAAAACTGTTTTTT. Amino acid sequence: CASSPPGNEKLFF.